The table lists the clone carrying this T cell receptor (beta chain) with a few counts. This record belongs to a study of T-cell reconstitution after alpha-beta-depleted transplantation in children. Germline assignment: CDR1 SNHLY and CDR2 FYNNEI. Trimming took off 6 bases at V and 5 bases at J, with 32 bases between the two ends. CDR3 size: 19 residues. Preparing the TCRbeta library involved the use of unique molecular identifiers. TCRdb re-called the PCR reads with MiXCR, one entry per CDR3 protein. This sample has a few hundred thousand distinct CDR3 sequences, with 9.5% to 10% found just once. This sequence joins TRBV2 and TRBJ2-7; possibly TRBD1 or TRBD2 for D (5 bases each). The material sequenced was PBMCs from the stem cell graft donor, taken from the stem cell graft. The TCR sequence derives from a human donor who donated a stem cell graft to a child with SCID. CDR3 DNA sequence: TGTGCCAGCAGGCCCCCGGGACGTACTCCATTTGGGGCCCCAGACGAGCAGTACTTC. Protein sequence: CASRPPGRTPFGAPDEQYF.